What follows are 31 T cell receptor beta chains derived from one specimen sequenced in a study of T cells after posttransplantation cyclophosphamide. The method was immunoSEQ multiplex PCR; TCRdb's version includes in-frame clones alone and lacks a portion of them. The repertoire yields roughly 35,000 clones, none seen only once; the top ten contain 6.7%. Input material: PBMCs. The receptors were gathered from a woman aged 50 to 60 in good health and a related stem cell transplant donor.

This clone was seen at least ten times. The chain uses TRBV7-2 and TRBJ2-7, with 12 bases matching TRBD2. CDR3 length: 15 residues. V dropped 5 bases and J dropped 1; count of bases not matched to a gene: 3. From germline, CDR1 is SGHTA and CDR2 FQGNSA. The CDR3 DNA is TGTGCCAGCAGCCTGACTAGCGGGAGTTCCTACGAGCAGTACTTC. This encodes CASSLTSGSSYEQYF.

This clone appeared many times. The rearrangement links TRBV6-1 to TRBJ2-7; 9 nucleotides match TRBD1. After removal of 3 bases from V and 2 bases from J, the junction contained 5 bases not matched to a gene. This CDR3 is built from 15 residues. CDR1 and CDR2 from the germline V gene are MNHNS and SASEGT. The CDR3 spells CASSEMTGGAYEQYF. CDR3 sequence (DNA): TGTGCCAGCAGTGAGATGACAGGGGGGGCCTACGAGCAGTACTTC.

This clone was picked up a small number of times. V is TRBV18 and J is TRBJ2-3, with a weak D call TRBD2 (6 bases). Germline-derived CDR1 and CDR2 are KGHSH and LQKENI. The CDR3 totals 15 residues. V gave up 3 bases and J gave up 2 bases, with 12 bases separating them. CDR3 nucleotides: TGTGCCAGCTCACCTATAGCGGAGCACACAGATACGCAGTATTTT. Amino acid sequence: CASSPIAEHTDTQYF.

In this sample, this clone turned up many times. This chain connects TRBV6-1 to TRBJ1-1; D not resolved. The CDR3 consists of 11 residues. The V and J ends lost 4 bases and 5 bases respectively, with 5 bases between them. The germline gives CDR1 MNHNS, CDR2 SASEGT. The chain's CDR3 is CASSAGTEAFF. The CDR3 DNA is TGTGCCAGCAGTGCGGGGACTGAAGCTTTCTTT.

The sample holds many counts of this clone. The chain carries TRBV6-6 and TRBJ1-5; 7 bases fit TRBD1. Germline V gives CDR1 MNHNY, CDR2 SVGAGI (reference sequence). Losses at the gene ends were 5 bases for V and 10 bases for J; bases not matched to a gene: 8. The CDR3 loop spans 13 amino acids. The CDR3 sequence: CASSGTDRPPQHF. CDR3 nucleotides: TGTGCCAGCAGTGGGACAGATCGTCCACCCCAGCATTTT.

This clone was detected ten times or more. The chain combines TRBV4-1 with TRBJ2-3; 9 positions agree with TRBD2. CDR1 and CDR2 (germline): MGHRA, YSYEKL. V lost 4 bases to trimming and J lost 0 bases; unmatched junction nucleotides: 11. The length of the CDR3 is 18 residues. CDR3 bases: TGCGCCAGCAGCCCGGGACTAGCAGGATCACTTAGCACAGATACGCAGTATTTT. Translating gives CASSPGLAGSLSTDTQYF.

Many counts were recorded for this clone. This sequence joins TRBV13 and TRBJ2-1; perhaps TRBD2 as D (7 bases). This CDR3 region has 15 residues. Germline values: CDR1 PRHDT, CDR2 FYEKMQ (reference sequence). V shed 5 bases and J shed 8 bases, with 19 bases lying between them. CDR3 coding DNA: TGTGCCAGCAGCCTTGGGGGGGTCGGGGGCGATGAGCAGTTCTTC. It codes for CASSLGGVGGDEQFF.

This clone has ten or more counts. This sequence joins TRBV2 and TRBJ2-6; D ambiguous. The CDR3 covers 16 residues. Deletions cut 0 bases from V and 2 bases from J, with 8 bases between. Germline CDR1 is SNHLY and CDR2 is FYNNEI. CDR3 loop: CASSEAHQAGANVLTF. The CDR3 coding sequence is TGTGCCAGCAGTGAAGCCCACCAGGCTGGGGCCAACGTCCTGACTTTC.

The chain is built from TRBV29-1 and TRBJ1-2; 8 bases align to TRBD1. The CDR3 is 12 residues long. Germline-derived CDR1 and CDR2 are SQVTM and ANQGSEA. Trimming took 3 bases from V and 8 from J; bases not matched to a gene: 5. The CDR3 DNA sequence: TGCAGCGTTGATGACAGGGGACGAGGCTACACCTTC. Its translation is CSVDDRGRGYTF.

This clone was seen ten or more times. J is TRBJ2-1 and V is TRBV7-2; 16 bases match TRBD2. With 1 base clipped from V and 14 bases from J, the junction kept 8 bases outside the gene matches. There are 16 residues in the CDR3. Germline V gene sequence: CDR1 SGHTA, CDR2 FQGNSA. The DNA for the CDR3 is TGTGCCAGCAGCTTAGGTAGGCCGGGACTAGCGGGAGGGGAGTTCTTC. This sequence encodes CASSLGRPGLAGGEFF.

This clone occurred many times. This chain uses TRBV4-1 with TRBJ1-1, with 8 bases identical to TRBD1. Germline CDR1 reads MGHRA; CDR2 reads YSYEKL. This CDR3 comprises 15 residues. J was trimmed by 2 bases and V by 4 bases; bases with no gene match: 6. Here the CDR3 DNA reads TGCGCCAGCAGCCTATCGGACAGGGCTAACACTGAAGCTTTCTTT. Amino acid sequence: CASSLSDRANTEAFF.

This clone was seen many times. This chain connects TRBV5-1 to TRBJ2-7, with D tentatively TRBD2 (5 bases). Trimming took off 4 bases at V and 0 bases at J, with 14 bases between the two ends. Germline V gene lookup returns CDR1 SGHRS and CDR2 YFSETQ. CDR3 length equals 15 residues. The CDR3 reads CASSPRAESSYEQYF. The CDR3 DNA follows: TGCGCCAGCAGCCCTAGAGCGGAGAGCTCCTACGAGCAGTACTTC.

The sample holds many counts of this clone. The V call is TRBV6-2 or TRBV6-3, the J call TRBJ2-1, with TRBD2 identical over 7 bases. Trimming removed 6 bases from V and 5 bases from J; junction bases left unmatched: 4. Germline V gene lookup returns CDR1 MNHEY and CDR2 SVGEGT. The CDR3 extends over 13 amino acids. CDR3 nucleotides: TGTGCCAGCAGGGTAGCGGGCAACAATGAGCAGTTCTTC. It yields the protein CASRVAGNNEQFF.

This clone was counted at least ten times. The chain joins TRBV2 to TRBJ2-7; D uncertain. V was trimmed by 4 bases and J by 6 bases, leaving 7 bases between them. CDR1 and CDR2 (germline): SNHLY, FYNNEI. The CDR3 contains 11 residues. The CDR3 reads CASSVVVEQYF. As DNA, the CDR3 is TGTGCCAGCAGTGTTGTAGTCGAGCAGTACTTC.

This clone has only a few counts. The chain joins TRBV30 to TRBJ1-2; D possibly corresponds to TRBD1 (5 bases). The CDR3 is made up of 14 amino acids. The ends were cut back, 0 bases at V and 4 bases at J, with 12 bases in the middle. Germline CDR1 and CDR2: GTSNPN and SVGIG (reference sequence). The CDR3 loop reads CAWSVVGRAYGYTF. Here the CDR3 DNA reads TGTGCCTGGAGTGTAGTCGGCAGGGCCTATGGCTACACCTTC.

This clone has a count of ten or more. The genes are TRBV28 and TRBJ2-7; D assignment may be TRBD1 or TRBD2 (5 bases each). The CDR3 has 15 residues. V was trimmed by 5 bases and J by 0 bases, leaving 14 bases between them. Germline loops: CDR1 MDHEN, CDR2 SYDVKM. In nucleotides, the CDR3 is TGTGCCAGCAGTCCCCCACCAGGGAGCTCCTACGAGCAGTACTTC. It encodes CASSPPPGSSYEQYF.

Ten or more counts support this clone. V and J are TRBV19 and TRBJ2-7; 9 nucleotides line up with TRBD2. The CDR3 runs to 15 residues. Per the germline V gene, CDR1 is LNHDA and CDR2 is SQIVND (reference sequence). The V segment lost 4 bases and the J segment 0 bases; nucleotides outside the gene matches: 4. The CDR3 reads CASSTTSGNSYEQYF. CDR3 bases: TGTGCCAGTAGTACGACTAGCGGCAACTCCTACGAGCAGTACTTC. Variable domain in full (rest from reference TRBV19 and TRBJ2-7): DGGITQSPKYLFRKEGQNVTLSCEQNLNHDAMYWYRQDPGQGLRLIYYSQIVNDFQKGDIAEGYSVSREKKESFPLTVTSAQKNPTAFYLCASSTTSGNSYEQYFGPGTRLTVT.

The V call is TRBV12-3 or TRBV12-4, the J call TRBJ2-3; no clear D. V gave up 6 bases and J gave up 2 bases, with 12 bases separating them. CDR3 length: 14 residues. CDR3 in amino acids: CASSYLDPTDTQYF. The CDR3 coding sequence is TGTGCCAGCAGCTATCTCGATCCCACAGATACGCAGTATTTT.

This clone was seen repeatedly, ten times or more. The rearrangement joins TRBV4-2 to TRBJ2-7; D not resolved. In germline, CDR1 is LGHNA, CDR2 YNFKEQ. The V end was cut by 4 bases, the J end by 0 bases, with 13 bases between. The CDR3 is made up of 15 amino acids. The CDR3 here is CASSPAGGRSYEQYF. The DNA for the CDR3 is TGTGCCAGCAGCCCAGCCGGCGGCCGCTCCTACGAGCAGTACTTC.

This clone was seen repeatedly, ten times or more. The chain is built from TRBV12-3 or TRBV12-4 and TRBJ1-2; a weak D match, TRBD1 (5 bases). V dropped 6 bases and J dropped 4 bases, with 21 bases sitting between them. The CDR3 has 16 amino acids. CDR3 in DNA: TGTGCCAGCAGCAAATCCCCCCGGGGGGATCGCTATGGCTACACCTTC. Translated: CASSKSPRGDRYGYTF.

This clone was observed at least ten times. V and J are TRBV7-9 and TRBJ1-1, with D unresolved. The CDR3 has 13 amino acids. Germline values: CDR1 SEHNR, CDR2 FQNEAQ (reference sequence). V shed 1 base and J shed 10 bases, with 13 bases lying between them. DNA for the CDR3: TGTGCCAGCAGCTTAGGCCCTGGACTAGGAGCTTTCTTT. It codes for CASSLGPGLGAFF.

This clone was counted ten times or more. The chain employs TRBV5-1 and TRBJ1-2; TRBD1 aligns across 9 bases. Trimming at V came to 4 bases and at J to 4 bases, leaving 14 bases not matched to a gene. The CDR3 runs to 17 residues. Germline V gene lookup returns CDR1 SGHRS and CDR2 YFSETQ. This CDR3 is CASSRASLRDRVYGYTF. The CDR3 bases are TGCGCCAGCAGCCGCGCCTCTCTCCGGGACAGGGTCTATGGCTACACCTTC.

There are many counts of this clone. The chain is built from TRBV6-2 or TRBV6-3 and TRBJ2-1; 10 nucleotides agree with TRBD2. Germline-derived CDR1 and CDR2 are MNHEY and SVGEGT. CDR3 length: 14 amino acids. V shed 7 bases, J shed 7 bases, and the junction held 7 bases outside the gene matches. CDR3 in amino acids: CASTVTSGYNEQFF. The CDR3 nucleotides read TGTGCCAGCACCGTGACTAGCGGGTATAATGAGCAGTTCTTC.

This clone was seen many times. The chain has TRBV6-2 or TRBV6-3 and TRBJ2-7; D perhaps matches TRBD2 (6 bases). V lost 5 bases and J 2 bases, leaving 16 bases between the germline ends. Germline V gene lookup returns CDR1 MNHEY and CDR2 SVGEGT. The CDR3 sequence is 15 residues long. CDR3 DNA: TGTGCCAGCAGTCCCGGACTACCAACAACCTACGAGCAGTACTTC. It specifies CASSPGLPTTYEQYF.

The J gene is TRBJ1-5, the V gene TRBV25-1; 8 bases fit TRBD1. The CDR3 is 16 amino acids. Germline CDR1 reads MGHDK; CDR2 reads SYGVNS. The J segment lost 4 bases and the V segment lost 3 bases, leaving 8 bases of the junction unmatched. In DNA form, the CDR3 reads TGTGCCAGCAGTGATGCTCAAAACAGGGGGAATCAGCCCCAGCATTTT. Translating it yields CASSDAQNRGNQPQHF.

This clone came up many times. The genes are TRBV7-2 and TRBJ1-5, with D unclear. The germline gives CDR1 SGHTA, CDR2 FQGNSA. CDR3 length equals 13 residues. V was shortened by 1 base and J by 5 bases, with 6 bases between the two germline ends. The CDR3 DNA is TGTGCCAGCAGCTTAGAGGGTCATCAGCCCCAGCATTTT. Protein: CASSLEGHQPQHF. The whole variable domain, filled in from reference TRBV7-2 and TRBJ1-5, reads GAGVSQSPSNKVTEKGKDVELRCDPISGHTALYWYRQSLGQGLEFLIYFQGNSAPDKSGLPSDRFSAERTGGSVSTLTIQRTQQEDSAVYLCASSLEGHQPQHFGDGTRLSIL.

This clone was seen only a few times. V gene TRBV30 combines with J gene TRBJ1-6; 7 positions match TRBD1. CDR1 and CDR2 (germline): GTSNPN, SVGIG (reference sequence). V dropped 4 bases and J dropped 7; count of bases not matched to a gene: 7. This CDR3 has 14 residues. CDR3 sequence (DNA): TGTGCCTGGACCAGCGGGACAGCAAATTCACCCCTCCACTTT. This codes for CAWTSGTANSPLHF.

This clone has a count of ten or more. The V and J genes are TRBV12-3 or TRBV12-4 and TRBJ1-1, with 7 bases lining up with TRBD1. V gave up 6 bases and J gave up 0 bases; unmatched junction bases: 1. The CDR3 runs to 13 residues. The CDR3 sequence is CASRGTVNTEAFF. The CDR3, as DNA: TGTGCCAGCAGGGGGACAGTGAACACTGAAGCTTTCTTT.

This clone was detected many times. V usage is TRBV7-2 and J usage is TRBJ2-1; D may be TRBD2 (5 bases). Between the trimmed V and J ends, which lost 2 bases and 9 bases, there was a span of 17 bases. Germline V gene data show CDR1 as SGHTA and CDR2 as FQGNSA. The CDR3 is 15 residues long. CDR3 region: CASSLPSGRMGEQFF. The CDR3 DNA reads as TGTGCCAGCAGCTTACCCAGCGGAAGAATGGGTGAGCAGTTCTTC. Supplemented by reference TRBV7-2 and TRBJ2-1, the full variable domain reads GAGVSQSPSNKVTEKGKDVELRCDPISGHTALYWYRQSLGQGLEFLIYFQGNSAPDKSGLPSDRFSAERTGGSVSTLTIQRTQQEDSAVYLCASSLPSGRMGEQFFGPGTRLTVL.

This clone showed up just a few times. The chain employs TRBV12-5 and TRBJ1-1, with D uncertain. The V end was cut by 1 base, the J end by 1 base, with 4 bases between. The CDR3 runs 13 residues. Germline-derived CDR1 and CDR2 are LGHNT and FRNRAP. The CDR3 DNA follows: TGTGCTAGTGGTTTGGCCCAGAACACTGAAGCTTTCTTT. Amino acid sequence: CASGLAQNTEAFF.

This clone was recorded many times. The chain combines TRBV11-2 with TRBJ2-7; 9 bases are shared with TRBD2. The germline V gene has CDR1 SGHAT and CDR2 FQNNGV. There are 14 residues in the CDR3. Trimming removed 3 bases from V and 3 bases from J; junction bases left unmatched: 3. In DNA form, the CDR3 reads TGTGCCAGCAGCTTTTCTAGCGGGATCTACGAGCAGTACTTC. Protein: CASSFSSGIYEQYF.